This T cell receptor (beta chain) is drawn from a study of blood T cell repertoires in COVID-19. This CDR3 has 15 amino acids. Germline CDR1 and CDR2: MDHEN and SYDVKM. V was trimmed by 6 bases and J by 2 bases, leaving 17 bases between them. Original processing notes: Reference gene primer amplification gave estimated nucleated cell counts. Sequenced by immunoSEQ multiplex PCR; TCRdb stores in-frame clones only, minus some. The D gene and trimming were derived from the DNA, and the V and J assignments and clone size from that table. The data contain approximately 100,000 clones, 87% of them singletons.

The chain uses TRBV28 and TRBJ2-7; D is possibly TRBD2 (7 bases). Sequencing was performed on peripheral blood. This clonotype originated in a woman aged 30 to 39 with acute or convalescent COVID-19. CDR3 sequence: CASRSSGGLTYEQYF. The CDR3 nucleotides are TGTGCCAGCAGGAGCTCCGGGGGGCTTACCTACGAGCAGTACTTC.